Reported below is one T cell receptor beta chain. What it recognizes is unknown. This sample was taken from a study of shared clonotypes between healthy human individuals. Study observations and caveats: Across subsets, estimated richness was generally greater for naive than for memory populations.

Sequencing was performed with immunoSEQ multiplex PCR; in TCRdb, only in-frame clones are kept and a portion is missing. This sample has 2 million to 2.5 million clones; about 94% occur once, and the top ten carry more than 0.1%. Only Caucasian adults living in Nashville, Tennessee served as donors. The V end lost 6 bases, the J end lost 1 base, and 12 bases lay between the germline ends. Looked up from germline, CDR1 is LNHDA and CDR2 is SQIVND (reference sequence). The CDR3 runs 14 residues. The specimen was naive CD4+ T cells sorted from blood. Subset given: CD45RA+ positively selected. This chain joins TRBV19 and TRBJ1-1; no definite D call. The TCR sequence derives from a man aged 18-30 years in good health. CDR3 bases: TGTGCCAGTAGGGGCGGACTGACGAACACTGAAGCTTTCTTT. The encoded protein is CASRGGLTNTEAFF.